This T cell receptor (beta chain) is drawn from a study of CD8+CD57+ T cells in acquired aplastic anemia (dated by TCRdb to the late 2010s). For the study in its entirety: Extracted DNA from sorted CD4+ and CD8+ cells averaged 3.2 ug, ranging from about 0.19 to 30 ug. An average of around 10 million reads for CD4+ cells and 11 million or so reads for CD8+ cells was obtained from healthy donor samples. Here is what the overall study found, with its caveats: Patients and healthy controls showed no significant difference in CD8+ Simpson's diversity (P=0.060). Although under 35 CD8+ CDR3 sequences were shared by patients and controls, these sequences appeared highly expressed in patients and within the immunodominant clones of patients.

With regard to this clonotype: What this receptor recognizes is not known. Base-call qualities are not available, and no considerably larger clone is one nucleotide away.

The CDR3, from cysteine to phenylalanine, totals 14 residues. Kept here is only the CDR3 DNA, which spans 42 bases and is read in frame from base 1. Trimming costs V 6 bases and J 11 bases, and their ends lie 20 bases apart. TCR beta VDJ combination and CDR3 sequence profiling used genomic DNA as the template. An Illumina HiSeq 2000 was the platform used for TCR repertoire sequencing. The published analysis was carried out like this. Repertoire assessment relied on Simpson's diversity index, CDR3 size and DJ length profiles, and TRBV/TRBJ rearrangement plots. The immunodominant clone was defined as the most abundant DNA sequence in deep sequencing data. CDR3 amino acid sequences were checked for sharing between subjects and were compared against published repertoires and the VDJdb database. The raw public data were reprocessed by TCRdb itself: fastp quality trimming at Q25, MiXCR clonotype calling, in-frame beta chains only. For every CDR3 protein sequence, its rows merge into one entry that carries the most common genes and DNA. The V and J calls follow TCRdb's processing rather than the paper's. A total of a few hundred thousand distinct CDR3 sequences appear in this sample, over 60% of them only once. The top ten constitute 29% of the sample.

In this study, sorted CD4+ and CD8+ T cells from the blood of healthy subjects and of severe aplastic anemia patients had their TCR repertoires deep-sequenced. Ficoll-Paque density gradient centrifugation was used to isolate peripheral blood mononuclear cells. Before DNA extraction, CD4+ and CD8+ T cells were sorted by FACS or by magnetic beads. The chain joins TRBV12-3 or TRBV12-4 to TRBJ1-5, and the D gene may be TRBD1, 6 bases matching. This TCR was sampled from a human donor in good health. The sequenced sample was sorted CD4+, CD8+, or CD8+CD57+ T cells (not recorded which) from PBMCs. The bases are TGTGCCAGCAGCACCTCAGGGCCCTCAGGGGCCCAGCATTTT. Its translation is CASSTSGPSGAQHF.